This entry lists 29 T cell receptor beta chains sequenced from one sample in a study of cytomegalovirus exposure and HLA in healthy donors. Measured with immunoSEQ multiplex PCR; TCRdb has only the in-frame clones, and not every one. Counted here are around 61,000 clones, more than 90% occurring once; the ten biggest clones make up 1.1%. Source material: PBMCs. The receptor set was obtained from a man between 18 and 29 years old in good health and CMV-seronegative.

V and J are TRBV9 and TRBJ1-2, with a possible D match to TRBD1 (6 bases). The CDR3 extends over 18 amino acids. The germline CDR1 and CDR2 sequences are SGDLS and YYNGEE. Trimming removed 3 bases at V and 9 bases at J, with 30 bases between. This CDR3 is CASSETSGGMAGQLRYTF. CDR3 sequence (DNA): TGTGCCAGCAGCGAAACAAGCGGGGGGATGGCGGGACAATTACGCTACACCTTC.

The CDR3 spells CASSLGQVYEQYF. The CDR3 coding sequence is TGTGCCAGTAGTCTGGGACAGGTGTACGAGCAGTACTTC. J is TRBJ2-7 and V is TRBV19; 8 nucleotides line up with TRBD1. Germline V lookup: CDR1 LNHDA, CDR2 SQIVND (reference sequence). V shed 5 bases and J 4 bases; nucleotides not matched to a gene: 4. The CDR3 runs 13 residues.

Turning to this clone: Other DNA variants within this sample encode the same CDR3. This chain links TRBV11-2 with TRBJ2-7; TRBD1 agrees at 7 bases. This CDR3 has 12 amino acids. The junction had 1 base not matched to a gene; V was cut back by 4 bases and J by 4 bases. Germline CDR1 is SGHAT and CDR2 is FQNNGV. CDR3 loop: CASSYRGYEQYF. CDR3 DNA: TGTGCCAGCAGCTACAGGGGTTACGAGCAGTACTTC.

V usage is TRBV19 and J usage is TRBJ1-1; 8 bases map to TRBD1. CDR3 length: 14 amino acids. J was trimmed by 8 bases and V by 5 bases; bases with no gene match: 10. Germline CDR1 LNHDA, CDR2 SQIVND (reference sequence). The CDR3 nucleotides read TGTGCCAGTAGTCCCTCGGACAGGGATGGCGAAGCTTTCTTT. This translates into CASSPSDRDGEAFF.

This chain links TRBV5-4 with TRBJ2-5; no clear D gene. The DNA end lines up better with TRBJ2-7; the J call may be wrong. The CDR3 spans 14 residues. Germline V gene lookup returns CDR1 SGHNT and CDR2 YYREEE (reference sequence). CDR3 nucleotide sequence: TGTGCCAGCATTACCATGCCCAACTCCTACGAGCAGTACTTC. Amino acid sequence: CASITMPNSYEQYF.

The chain joins TRBV6-6 to TRBJ2-7; weak D call: TRBD1 (6 bases). The germline gives CDR1 MNHNY, CDR2 SVGAGI (reference sequence). The V gene lost 9 bases and the J gene lost 0 bases, with 18 bases spanning the gap. The CDR3 totals 15 residues. The CDR3 loop reads CARDRSDSYSYEQYF. CDR3 DNA sequence: TGTGCCAGGGACAGATCGGACAGTTACTCCTACGAGCAGTACTTC.

The chain combines TRBV4-3 with TRBJ2-7, with a possible D match to TRBD2 (6 bases). The CDR3 covers 13 residues. CDR1 is LGHNA and CDR2 is YSLEER in the germline V gene. Trimming cost V 0 bases and J 5 bases, with 8 bases left between them. The CDR3: CASSQDRGNEQYF. The DNA of the CDR3 is TGCGCCAGCAGCCAAGATCGGGGGAACGAGCAGTACTTC.

V and J are TRBV7-6 and TRBJ2-2; D is unresolved. The V and J ends lost 4 bases and 0 bases respectively, with 15 bases between them. Germline CDR1 reads SGHVS; CDR2 reads FNYEAQ. The CDR3 is made up of 17 amino acids. The CDR3 region has the DNA TGTGCCAGCAGCTACTCTTTGGGCGAACCGAACACCGGGGAGCTGTTTTTT. Encoded protein: CASSYSLGEPNTGELFF.

V gene TRBV15 combines with J gene TRBJ2-5, with 8 bases matching TRBD1. Germline CDR1 is LNHNV and CDR2 is YYDKDF (reference sequence). This CDR3 has 15 amino acids. V was clipped by 2 bases and J by 3 bases; unmatched bases: 5. DNA for the CDR3: TGTGCCACCAGCAGATTACAGGGGGTGGAAGAGACCCAGTACTTC. This codes for CATSRLQGVEETQYF.

This clone was recorded once. The V and J genes are TRBV7-2 and TRBJ2-5; no clear D. This CDR3 region has 11 residues. V lost 5 bases and J lost 2, with 3 bases in between. Germline-derived CDR1 and CDR2 are SGHTA and FQGNSA. DNA for the CDR3: TGTGCCAGCAGCCCTCAAGAGACCCAGTACTTC. It is translated as CASSPQETQYF.

This chain uses TRBV5-6 with TRBJ2-1; 13 nucleotides line up with TRBD2. The germline CDR1 and CDR2 sequences are SGHDT and YYEEEE. This CDR3 has 18 residues. The V segment lost 6 bases and the J segment 4 bases; nucleotides outside the gene matches: 13. The CDR3 bases are TGTGCCAGCAATGGGGGACTAGCGGGGCAAATTTTGTACAATGAGCAGTTCTTC. This sequence encodes CASNGGLAGQILYNEQFF.

V gene TRBV4-3 combines with J gene TRBJ1-1; D is unclear. Trimming removed 1 base at V and 1 base at J, with 4 bases between. The germline V gene has CDR1 LGHNA and CDR2 YSLEER. The CDR3 is 13 amino acids. CDR3 sequence reads: CASSQGQNTEAFF. CDR3 bases: TGCGCCAGCAGCCAAGGACAGAACACTGAAGCTTTCTTT.

This chain connects TRBV19 to TRBJ2-1; TRBD1 matches at 8 bases. CDR1 and CDR2 from the germline V gene are LNHDA and SQIVND (reference sequence). The CDR3 is 15 residues long. After removal of 6 bases from V and 4 bases from J, the junction contained 8 bases not matched to a gene. The CDR3 is CASRIPGQEYNEQFF. For the CDR3, the DNA is TGTGCCAGTAGAATACCGGGACAGGAATACAATGAGCAGTTCTTC.

The chain combines TRBV6-5 with TRBJ2-6, with TRBD1 as a possible D gene (6 bases). The V end lost 8 bases, the J end lost 3 bases, and 14 bases lay between the germline ends. This CDR3 region has 15 residues. CDR1 is MNHEY and CDR2 is SVGAGI in the germline V gene. CDR3 protein: CASSTGNVGANVLTF. DNA for the CDR3: TGTGCCAGCTCTACAGGGAACGTTGGGGCCAACGTCCTGACTTTC.

The rearrangement links TRBV4-3 to TRBJ2-3, with 11 bases lining up with TRBD2. V lost 0 bases to trimming and J lost 0 bases; unmatched junction nucleotides: 14. Germline loops: CDR1 LGHNA, CDR2 YSLEER. This CDR3 is built from 21 residues. The CDR3 protein is CASSQDGIAGGRGESTDTQYF. CDR3 nucleotide sequence: TGCGCCAGCAGCCAAGATGGGATAGCGGGAGGGAGGGGTGAGAGCACAGATACGCAGTATTTT.

Here the CDR3 DNA reads TGTGCCAGCTCACCCGACCCGGGATATGGCAATCAGCCCCAGCATTTT. It translates to CASSPDPGYGNQPQHF. This sequence joins TRBV18 and TRBJ1-5, with D unclear. The length of the CDR3 is 16 residues. The germline V and J ends were trimmed by 3 bases and 2 bases, with 14 bases remaining between them. In germline, CDR1 is KGHSH, CDR2 LQKENI.

V and J are TRBV28 and TRBJ2-1; TRBD2 agrees at 15 bases. The CDR3 runs to 16 residues. The junction had 4 bases not matched to a gene; V was cut back by 2 bases and J by 8 bases. Germline V gene data show CDR1 as MDHEN and CDR2 as SYDVKM. CDR3 residues: CASSLKGLAGGYEQFF. In DNA, the CDR3 is TGTGCCAGCAGTTTAAAGGGACTAGCGGGAGGATATGAGCAGTTCTTC.

The V call is TRBV28, the J call TRBJ2-3; TRBD2 aligns across 7 bases. CDR1 and CDR2 (germline): MDHEN, SYDVKM. J lost 6 bases, V lost 3 bases, and 15 bases had no gene match. The CDR3 sequence is 17 residues long. CDR3 sequence (DNA): TGTGCCAGCAGTTTGTCAGGCATGGGAGGGCCAGGGGATACGCAGTATTTT. Translated, it gives CASSLSGMGGPGDTQYF. The complete variable domain, with remaining parts taken from reference TRBV28 and TRBJ2-3, reads DVKVTQSSRYLVKRTGEKVFLECVQDMDHENMFWYRQDPGLGLRLIYFSYDVKMKEKGDIPEGYSVSREKKERFSLILESASTNQTSMYLCASSLSGMGGPGDTQYFGPGTRLTVL.

The rearrangement joins TRBV9 to TRBJ2-1, with D perhaps matching TRBD2 (6 bases). Germline lookup yields CDR1 SGDLS and CDR2 YYNGEE. The CDR3 has 15 amino acids. Trimming removed 0 bases at V and 5 bases at J, with 12 bases between. In nucleotides, the CDR3 is TGTGCCAGCAGCGTAGGTACCGGGAGCAACAATGAGCAGTTCTTC. Protein product: CASSVGTGSNNEQFF.

This chain connects TRBV11-2 to TRBJ2-1; 13 bases match TRBD2. Germline lookup yields CDR1 SGHAT and CDR2 FQNNGV. The V segment lost 4 bases and the J segment 5 bases; nucleotides outside the gene matches: 11. This CDR3 has 18 residues. As DNA, the CDR3 is TGTGCCAGCAGCTCCCGAGTACATGGACTAGCGGGAGACAATGAGCAGTTCTTC. It encodes CASSSRVHGLAGDNEQFF.

The rearrangement joins TRBV5-6 to TRBJ2-4; tentative D call: TRBD1 (6 bases). Germline V lookup: CDR1 SGHDT, CDR2 YYEEEE. There are 17 residues in the CDR3. The V end was cut by 2 bases, the J end by 3 bases, with 18 bases between. CDR3 DNA: TGTGCCAGCAGCTTCCGGACAAACGAAGGGGGCAAAAACATTCAGTACTTC. Amino acid sequence: CASSFRTNEGGKNIQYF.

This clone showed up just once. The rearrangement uses TRBV7-9 and TRBJ1-1; tentative D call: TRBD1 (5 bases). V shed 5 bases and J shed 1 base, with 11 bases lying between them. Germline V gene lookup returns CDR1 SEHNR and CDR2 FQNEAQ (reference sequence). The CDR3 runs 14 residues. The CDR3 bases are TGTGCCAGCAGCCCACAGACAGCGAACACTGAAGCTTTCTTT. Translating gives CASSPQTANTEAFF.

The chain combines TRBV19 with TRBJ2-3; no clear D gene. With 9 bases removed from V and 7 bases from J, the gap between germline ends came to 14 bases. Germline CDR1 is LNHDA and CDR2 is SQIVND (reference sequence). The length of the CDR3 is 12 residues. This CDR3 is CASRADINTQYF. CDR3 in DNA: TGTGCCAGCAGAGCTGACATCAATACGCAGTATTTT.

V is TRBV10-3 and J is TRBJ2-6, with TRBD1 as a possible D gene (5 bases). The V and J ends lost 6 bases and 2 bases respectively, with 17 bases between them. CDR1 and CDR2 (germline): ENHRY, SYGVKD. The CDR3 consists of 17 residues. Here the CDR3 DNA reads TGTGCCATCAGCCTCTGGGGCGGAGAACCTGGGGCCAACGTCCTGACTTTC. Translated: CAISLWGGEPGANVLTF.

The genes are TRBV4-3 and TRBJ2-1; 9 positions match TRBD2. CDR1 LGHNA and CDR2 YSLEER come from the germline V gene. Trimming at V came to 0 bases and at J to 8 bases, leaving 5 bases not matched to a gene. The CDR3 loop spans 15 amino acids. CDR3 DNA: TGCGCCAGCAGCCAAGAGCCGGGACTAGCCTATGAGCAGTTCTTC. This codes for CASSQEPGLAYEQFF.

This rearrangement joins TRBV13 to TRBJ2-7; 10 positions agree with TRBD2. V was pared by 4 bases and J by 6 bases, with 12 bases of the junction left unmatched. Germline CDR1 is PRHDT and CDR2 is FYEKMQ (reference sequence). The CDR3 extends over 16 amino acids. Here the CDR3 reads CASSSNLAGAISEQYF. The CDR3 DNA sequence: TGTGCCAGCAGCTCGAACCTAGCGGGAGCAATTTCCGAGCAGTACTTC.

V gene TRBV7-3 combines with J gene TRBJ2-1; 13 positions agree with TRBD2. Per the germline V gene, CDR1 is SGHTA and CDR2 is FQGTGA. The CDR3 covers 18 residues. V lost 3 bases, J lost 7 bases, and 12 bases stayed unmatched. In DNA form, the CDR3 reads TGTGCCAGCAGCTTTGGACTAGCGGGAGTCTCCCCGGGGAATGAGCAGTTCTTC. Encoded protein: CASSFGLAGVSPGNEQFF. Based on the CDR3 plus reference TRBV7-3 and TRBJ2-1, the full variable domain is GAGVSQTPSNKVTEKGKYVELRCDPISGHTALYWYRQSLGQGPEFLIYFQGTGAADDSGLPNDRFFAVRPEGSVSTLKIQRTERGDSAVYLCASSFGLAGVSPGNEQFFGPGTRLTVL.

This rearrangement joins TRBV27 to TRBJ2-1; maybe TRBD1 (5 bases). This CDR3 spans 13 amino acids. V lost 2 bases and J 12 bases, leaving 14 bases between the germline ends. Germline V gene sequence: CDR1 MNHEY, CDR2 SMNVEV (reference sequence). CDR3 residues: CASSLRGFPPQFF. The CDR3 DNA follows: TGTGCCAGCAGTTTAAGGGGTTTTCCCCCGCAGTTCTTC.

The rearrangement links TRBV10-3 to TRBJ2-1; TRBD2 might be the D (5 bases). Trimming removed 0 bases at V and 6 bases at J, with 6 bases between. Germline-derived CDR1 and CDR2 are ENHRY and SYGVKD. The CDR3 runs to 13 residues. This CDR3 reads CAISESEGNEQFF. The CDR3 region has the DNA TGTGCCATCAGTGAGTCTGAGGGCAATGAGCAGTTCTTC.